The rows below give T cell receptor beta chains drawn from one sample of a study of T cells in localized non-small cell lung cancer. This table comes from immunoSEQ multiplex PCR, and its TCRdb copy is limited to in-frame clones, with some not included. The profile shows roughly 48,000 clones, about three quarters of them singletons. Specimen: PBMCs, collected before any cancer treatment. Every receptor here comes from a woman aged 40-75 years with stage II lung adenocarcinoma. Each CDR3 is given with its conserved first and last residue. The D gene is left open where the match is weak. The listing skips clone size in some rows; elsewhere it reads once, few, many or a size class.

CDR3nt	CDR3aa	j_gene	abundance	v_gene	d_gene
TGCGCCAGCAGCCCAGAGGGGCAAGAGACCCAGTACTTC	CASSPEGQETQYF	TRBJ2-5	-	TRBV5-1	-
TGTGCCAGCTCATCTAAGACCTTTGGCCCTGAAGCTTTCTTT	CASSSKTFGPEAFF	TRBJ1-1	-	TRBV18	-
TGTGCCAGCAGCTTAGATCCCGGGGAATATAGCAATCAGCCCCAGCATTTT	CASSLDPGEYSNQPQHF	TRBJ1-5	-	TRBV11-2	-
TGCACCCGCGAGGGCAGATGCTCTGGAAACACCATATATTTT	CTREGRCSGNTIYF	TRBJ1-3	-	TRBV1	-
TGTGCCTGGGGACAGGGAGCTTCACCCCTCCACTTT	CAWGQGASPLHF	TRBJ1-6	-	TRBV30	TRBD1
TGTGCCAGCAGCCCCGGGAGGCAGATCCACGAGCAGTACTTC	CASSPGRQIHEQYF	TRBJ2-7	-	TRBV7-2	TRBD2
TGTGCCAGCAGCGGGGACAGGGGGCTTTCACCCCTCCACTTT	CASSGDRGLSPLHF	TRBJ1-6	-	TRBV2	TRBD1
TGTGCCAGCAGAACTTTGGGACAGGGGCTCCCTGAAGCTTTCTTT	CASRTLGQGLPEAFF	TRBJ1-1	-	TRBV28	TRBD1
TGCGCCAGCAGCCGCTCGGGACAGGGTGGTGGGGCCAACGTCCTGACTTTC	CASSRSGQGGGANVLTF	TRBJ2-6	-	TRBV4-1	TRBD1
TGTGCCAGCAGCTTAGCGGGGAGGCGGGCCTATGGCTACACCTTC	CASSLAGRRAYGYTF	TRBJ1-2	once	TRBV7-8	-
TGTGCCAGCAGTTCCAGGAATCAGCCCCAGCATTTT	CASSSRNQPQHF	TRBJ1-5	-	TRBV6-5	-
TGTGCCAGCAGTTTACTGGATAAGGACAGGGGACCTAAGAACACTGAAGCTTTCTTT	CASSLLDKDRGPKNTEAFF	TRBJ1-1	-	TRBV28	TRBD1
TGTGCCAGCAGCTTGGGAGCTGGGAACACTGAAGCTTTCTTT	CASSLGAGNTEAFF	TRBJ1-1	-	TRBV5-6	-
TGTGCCAGTTACTCTTACGGGAGATCGAACACCGGGGAGCTGTTTTTT	CASYSYGRSNTGELFF	TRBJ2-2	-	TRBV28	-
TGCAGCGTTGAAAGGGCCGGGACTAGCGGCTACGAGCAGTACTTC	CSVERAGTSGYEQYF	TRBJ2-7	few	TRBV29-1	TRBD2
TGTGCCAGCAGTTACGCGGGGGTAGGGGAGACCCAGTACTTC	CASSYAGVGETQYF	TRBJ2-5	-	TRBV6-6	TRBD2
TGTGCCAGCAGCCTCGGGAATCAGCCCCAGCATTTT	CASSLGNQPQHF	TRBJ1-5	few	TRBV7-9	-
TGTGCCAGCAGCCCCGAGGGCATGATAACTGAAGCTTTCTTT	CASSPEGMITEAFF	TRBJ1-1	-	TRBV2	-
TGTGCCAGCAGCCAAGAAGCGGGGGATTCACCCCTCCACTTT	CASSQEAGDSPLHF	TRBJ1-6	few	TRBV4-2	-
TGTGCCAGTAGTATCGGTTGGGGCTCCGGGGAGCTGTTTTTT	CASSIGWGSGELFF	TRBJ2-2	-	TRBV19	-
TGCAGCGTTGACCAGCCCTCTGAAGCTTTCTTT	CSVDQPSEAFF	TRBJ1-1	-	TRBV29-1	-
TGTGCCAGCAGTTACGAAGGGGGCACTGAAGCTTTCTTT	CASSYEGGTEAFF	TRBJ1-1	-	TRBV6-6	-
TGCGCCAGCAGCCAAGAATCTAGCGGGTTGGGCTACAATGAGCAGTTCTTC	CASSQESSGLGYNEQFF	TRBJ2-1	-	TRBV4-1	TRBD2
TGTGCAAGTCGCTTAGTTCCGGGCCCGCTCGGGGGCTACACCTTC	CASRLVPGPLGGYTF	TRBJ1-2	-	TRBV12-2	-
TGTGCCAGCAGTTACTCGGGGGGGAACACTGAAGCTTTCTTT	CASSYSGGNTEAFF	TRBJ1-1	many	TRBV6-5	-
TGTGCCAGCAGCTTAGACAGTAATTCACCCCTCCACTTT	CASSLDSNSPLHF	TRBJ1-6	few	TRBV11-1	-
TGTGCCAGCTCCCAGGGAAACACCGGGGAGCTGTTTTTT	CASSQGNTGELFF	TRBJ2-2	-	TRBV19	-
TGTGCCAGCAGCTTAGCGCTTTATGGAGAGACCCAGTACTTC	CASSLALYGETQYF	TRBJ2-5	few	TRBV7-2	-
TGTGCCTGGAAGAATAGCCTCGGACAGGCATTCTACGAGCAGTACTTC	CAWKNSLGQAFYEQYF	TRBJ2-7	-	TRBV30	TRBD1
TGTGCCAGCAGCTTAAGGGGCGGACAGTACAATGAGCAGTTCTTC	CASSLRGGQYNEQFF	TRBJ2-1	-	TRBV7-3	-
TGTGCCAGTAGTTTATTACAGGGGGCCAACTATGGCTACACCTTC	CASSLLQGANYGYTF	TRBJ1-2	-	TRBV19	TRBD1
TGTGCCAGCAGCGACACATCCTCGAACACCGGGGAGCTGTTTTTT	CASSDTSSNTGELFF	TRBJ2-2	-	TRBV5-4	-
TGTGCCTTAGAGGGGGGAGACTATGGCTACACCTTC	CALEGGDYGYTF	TRBJ1-2	-	TRBV7-9	-
TGTGCCACTCGGGACTCCAATCAGCCCCAGCATTTT	CATRDSNQPQHF	TRBJ1-5	-	TRBV15	-
TGCAGCGTTGATCCTCTCGCTGGGTCCAGCCGGGACACTGAAGCTTTCTTT	CSVDPLAGSSRDTEAFF	TRBJ1-1	-	TRBV29-1	-
TGTGCTAGCAGCTTAAACAGGGGGCGTGTGGAGACCCAGTACTTC	CASSLNRGRVETQYF	TRBJ2-5	few	TRBV7-7	TRBD1
TGTGCCAGCTCACCAGGCAGAGAGACTGGGGCCAACGTCCTGACTTTC	CASSPGRETGANVLTF	TRBJ2-6	-	TRBV18	-
TGTGCCAGCAGCTTGGCCGGGACAGGTGGGGAGACCCAGTACTTC	CASSLAGTGGETQYF	TRBJ2-5	-	TRBV5-4	TRBD1
TGTGCCAGCTCACCAACGGGGCGTTCCCACTACGAGCAGTACTTC	CASSPTGRSHYEQYF	TRBJ2-7	few	TRBV18	-
TGTGCCAGCAATGGGGGAGTGAACACCGGGGAGCTGTTTTTT	CASNGGVNTGELFF	TRBJ2-2	-	TRBV25-1	-
TGCGCCAGCAGCGCACAAGGGAACACTGAAGCTTTCTTT	CASSAQGNTEAFF	TRBJ1-1	few	TRBV5-1	-
TGTGCCAGCAGCTTAACTAGAACAGGGCAGAACACCGGGGAGCTGTTTTTT	CASSLTRTGQNTGELFF	TRBJ2-2	-	TRBV7-8	-
TGTGCCAGCAGCCCCGGGAGCCACACTGAAGCTTTCTTT	CASSPGSHTEAFF	TRBJ1-1	-	TRBV7-2	-
TGTGCCAGCAGCGTATACGGCGGCTCGTACGAGCAGTACTTC	CASSVYGGSYEQYF	TRBJ2-7	once	TRBV9	-
TGTGCCAGCAGCGCCGGGACAGGACGAACAGATACGCAGTATTTT	CASSAGTGRTDTQYF	TRBJ2-3	few	TRBV9	TRBD1
TGTGCCAGCAGCTTAGGGGACTGGACCGGGGAGCTGTTTTTT	CASSLGDWTGELFF	TRBJ2-2	-	TRBV7-9	-